This TCR beta chain was identified during a study of CXCR3-negative and CXCR3-positive naive CD8 T cells. For the study at large: Cumulative TRB read yield was roughly 150 million, averaging about 1.5 +/- 0.3 million per library.

Per the germline V gene, CDR1 is ENHRY and CDR2 is SYGVKD. The CDR3 is made up of 13 amino acids. The TRB libraries of cDNA were built by UMI-labeled 5' RACE. TCRdb reprocessed the 5' RACE reads, keeping one entry per CDR3 protein, no DNA. Reported are under 7,500 distinct CDR3 sequences; the ten largest clones contain 1.4%. By frequency, this clonotype registers medium-sized. Its antigen is still unknown. Study-level points and caveats: Hydrophobicity of TRB CDR3s was greater in CXCR3-positive naive cells than in CXCR3-negative naive cells.

This TCR was recovered from a human donor in good health. Some clones in this sample may be carry-over from other donors' samples. The chain is built from TRBV10-3 and TRBJ1-5. Input material: naive CXCR3+ CD8+ T cells from blood. Subset given: CD45RO-CCR7+CD27+CD95- naive CD8+ T cells expressing CXCR3 (TNR3+). The CDR3 sequence is CAISESEGQPQHF.